This T cell receptor beta chain was sequenced in a study of cytotoxic CD8 clonotypes in ibrutinib-treated CLL. V gave up 4 bases and J gave up 2 bases, with 14 bases separating them. CDR3 size: 15 residues. Germline assignment: CDR1 KGHSH and CDR2 LQKENI. Libraries were prepared by immunoSEQ multiplex PCR; TCRdb keeps only in-frame clonotypes and omits some of them. The data show under 200,000 clones, roughly four fifths seen once. The V call is TRBV18, the J call TRBJ1-1; D gene unclear. This clonotype originated in a human donor with chronic lymphocytic leukemia. Here the sequenced sample was PBMCs, taken after 12 months of ibrutinib treatment. DNA of the CDR3: TGTGCCAGCTCACAAGCGACAACCCCCAACACTGAAGCTTTCTTT. Protein product: CASSQATTPNTEAFF.